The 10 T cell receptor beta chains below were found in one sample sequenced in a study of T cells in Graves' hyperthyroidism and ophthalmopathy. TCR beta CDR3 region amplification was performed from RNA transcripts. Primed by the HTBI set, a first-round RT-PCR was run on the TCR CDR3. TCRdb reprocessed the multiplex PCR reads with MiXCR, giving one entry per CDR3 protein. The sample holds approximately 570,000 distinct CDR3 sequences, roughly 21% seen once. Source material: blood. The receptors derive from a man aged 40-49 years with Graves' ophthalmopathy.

CDR3 in DNA: TGTGCCAGCAGTTACTCCGAGGGGGGAGGGAATGAGCAGTTCTTC. Translated: CASSYSEGGGNEQFF. The chain combines TRBV6-5 with TRBJ2-1; D possibly corresponds to TRBD2 (7 bases). Germline loops: CDR1 MNHEY, CDR2 SVGAGI. With 0 bases removed from V and 7 bases from J, the gap between germline ends came to 13 bases. CDR3 length: 15 amino acids.

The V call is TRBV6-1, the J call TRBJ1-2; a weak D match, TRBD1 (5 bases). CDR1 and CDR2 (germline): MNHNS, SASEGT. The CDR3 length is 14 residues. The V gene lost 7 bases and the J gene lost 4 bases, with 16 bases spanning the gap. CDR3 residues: CASILRAGTYGYTF. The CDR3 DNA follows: TGTGCCAGCATCTTAAGGGCAGGGACCTATGGCTACACCTTC.

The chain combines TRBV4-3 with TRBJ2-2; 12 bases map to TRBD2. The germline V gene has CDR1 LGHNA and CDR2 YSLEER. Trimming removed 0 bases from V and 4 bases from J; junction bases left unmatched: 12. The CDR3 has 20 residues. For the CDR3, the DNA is TGCGCCAGCAGCCAAGATAGTGCTAGCGGGAGGGCCGACGCCACCGGGGAGCTGTTTTTT. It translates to CASSQDSASGRADATGELFF.

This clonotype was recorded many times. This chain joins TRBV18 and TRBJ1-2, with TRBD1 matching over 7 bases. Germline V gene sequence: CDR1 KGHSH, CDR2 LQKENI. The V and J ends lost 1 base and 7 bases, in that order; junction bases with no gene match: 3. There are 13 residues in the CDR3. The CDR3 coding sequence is TGTGCCAGCTCACCACAGGGGGCGAGTGGCTACACCTTC. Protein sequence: CASSPQGASGYTF.

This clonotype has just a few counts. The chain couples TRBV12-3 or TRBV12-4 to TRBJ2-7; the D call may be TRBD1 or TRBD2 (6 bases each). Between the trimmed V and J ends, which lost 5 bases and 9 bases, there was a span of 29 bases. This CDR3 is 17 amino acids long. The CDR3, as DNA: TGTGCCAGCAGTACTCCTCCTGGGGGGACACAACATCTAGGGCAGTACTTC. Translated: CASSTPPGGTQHLGQYF.

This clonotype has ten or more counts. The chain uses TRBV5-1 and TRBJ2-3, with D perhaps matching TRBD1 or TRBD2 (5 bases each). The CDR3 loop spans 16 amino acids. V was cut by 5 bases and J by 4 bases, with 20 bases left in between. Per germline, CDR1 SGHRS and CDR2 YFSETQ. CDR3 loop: CASSTSGAMLPDTQYF. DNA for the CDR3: TGCGCCAGCAGTACCTCCGGGGCCATGCTTCCAGATACGCAGTATTTT.

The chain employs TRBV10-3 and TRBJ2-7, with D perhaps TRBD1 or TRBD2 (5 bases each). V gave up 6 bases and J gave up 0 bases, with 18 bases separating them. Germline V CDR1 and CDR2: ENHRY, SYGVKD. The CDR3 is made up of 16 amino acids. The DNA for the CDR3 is TGTGCCATCAGGGCCGGGACCGCGATGCCCTCCTACGAGCAGTACTTC. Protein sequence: CAIRAGTAMPSYEQYF.

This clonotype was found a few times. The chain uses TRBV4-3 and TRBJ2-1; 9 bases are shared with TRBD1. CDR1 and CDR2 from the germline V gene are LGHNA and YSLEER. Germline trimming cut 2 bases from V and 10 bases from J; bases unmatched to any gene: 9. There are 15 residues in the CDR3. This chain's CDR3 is CASSQLSQGAGEQFF. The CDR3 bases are TGCGCCAGCAGCCAACTCTCACAGGGGGCGGGAGAGCAGTTCTTC.

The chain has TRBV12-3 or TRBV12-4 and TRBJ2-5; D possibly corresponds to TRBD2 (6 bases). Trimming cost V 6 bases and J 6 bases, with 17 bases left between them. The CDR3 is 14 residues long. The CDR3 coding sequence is TGTGCCAGCAGGGAGGGAAACCGGGGGAAGACCCAGTACTTC. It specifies CASREGNRGKTQYF.

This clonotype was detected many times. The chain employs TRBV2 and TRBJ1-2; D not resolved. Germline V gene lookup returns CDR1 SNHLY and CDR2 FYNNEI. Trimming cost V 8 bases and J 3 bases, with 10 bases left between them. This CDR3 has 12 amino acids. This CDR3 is CASSPIYYGYTF. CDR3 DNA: TGTGCCAGCTCTCCTATATACTATGGCTACACCTTC. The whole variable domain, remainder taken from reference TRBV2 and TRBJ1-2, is EPEVTQTPSHQVTQMGQEVILRCVPISNHLYFYWYRQILGQKVEFLVSFYNNEISEKSEIFDDQFSVERPDGSNFTLKIRSTKLEDSAMYFCASSPIYYGYTFGSGTRLTVV.